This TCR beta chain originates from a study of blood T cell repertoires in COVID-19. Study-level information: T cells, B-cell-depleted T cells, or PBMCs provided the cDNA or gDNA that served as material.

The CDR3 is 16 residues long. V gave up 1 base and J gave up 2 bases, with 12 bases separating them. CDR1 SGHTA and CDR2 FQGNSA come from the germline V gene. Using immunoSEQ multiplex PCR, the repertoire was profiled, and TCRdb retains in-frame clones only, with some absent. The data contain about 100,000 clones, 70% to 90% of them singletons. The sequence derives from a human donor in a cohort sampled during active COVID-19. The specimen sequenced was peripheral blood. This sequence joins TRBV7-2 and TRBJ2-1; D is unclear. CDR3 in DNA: TGTGCCAGCAGCTTAGGGATTGCGGTGGCCTACAATGAGCAGTTCTTC. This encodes CASSLGIAVAYNEQFF.